The 11 T cell receptor beta chains below come from one sample, sequenced in a study of blood T cell repertoires in COVID-19. Clones were sequenced by immunoSEQ multiplex PCR, and TCRdb holds only the in-frame ones, with some missing. The data hold about 110,000 clones, with approximately 81% observed a single time. The specimen sequenced was peripheral blood. Source of these receptors: a man in his forties or fifties with acute or convalescent COVID-19.

The chain recombines TRBV7-9 with TRBJ2-1, with a tentative D call TRBD1 (5 bases). Trimming left V 0 bases short and J 8 bases short, with 11 bases between. The CDR3 loop spans 14 amino acids. Per the germline V gene, CDR1 is SEHNR and CDR2 is FQNEAQ (reference sequence). CDR3 in DNA: TGTGCCAGCAGCTTAGCTAGGGGCAAAGATGAGCAGTTCTTC. Protein product: CASSLARGKDEQFF.

V is TRBV7-2 and J is TRBJ2-6; TRBD2 agrees at 7 bases. The length of the CDR3 is 17 residues. V gave up 5 bases and J gave up 2 bases; unmatched junction bases: 9. Germline-derived CDR1 and CDR2 are SGHTA and FQGNSA. CDR3: CASSLMTAGPGANVLTF. CDR3 nucleotide sequence: TGTGCCAGCAGCCTCATGACAGCGGGACCTGGGGCCAACGTCCTGACTTTC.

This clone was picked up a small number of times. V usage is TRBV7-6 and J usage is TRBJ2-1; 7 nucleotides line up with TRBD2. Germline trimming cut 5 bases from V and 4 bases from J; bases unmatched to any gene: 5. CDR1 is SGHVS and CDR2 is FNYEAQ in the germline V gene. This CDR3 comprises 14 residues. The CDR3 protein is CASSPGTIYNEQFF. CDR3 DNA: TGTGCCAGCAGCCCCGGGACTATATACAATGAGCAGTTCTTC. Based on the CDR3 plus reference TRBV7-6 and TRBJ2-1, the full variable domain is GAGVSQSPRYKVTKRGQDVALRCDPISGHVSLYWYRQALGQGPEFLTYFNYEAQQDKSGLPNDRFSAERPEGSISTLTIQRTEQRDSAMYRCASSPGTIYNEQFFGPGTRLTVL.

This chain connects TRBV2 to TRBJ1-5; 8 bases agree with TRBD1. The J segment lost 8 bases and the V segment lost 2 bases, leaving 14 bases of the junction unmatched. CDR3 length equals 17 residues. Germline CDR1 SNHLY, CDR2 FYNNEI. CDR3 nucleotide sequence: TGTGCCAGCAGTGAACGTCACAAAAGACAGGGGCCGGAGCCCCAGCATTTT. Its translation is CASSERHKRQGPEPQHF. The full variable domain, rest sourced from reference TRBV2 and TRBJ1-5, is EPEVTQTPSHQVTQMGQEVILRCVPISNHLYFYWYRQILGQKVEFLVSFYNNEISEKSEIFDDQFSVERPDGSNFTLKIRSTKLEDSAMYFCASSERHKRQGPEPQHFGDGTRLSIL.

The DNA for the CDR3 is TGTGCCAGCAGTAGACAGGGGGCTTCCTACAATGAGCAGTTCTTC. This translates into CASSRQGASYNEQFF. The chain couples TRBV6-5 to TRBJ2-1; 10 bases are a match to TRBD1. V was clipped by 5 bases and J by 1 base; unmatched bases: 2. Germline-derived CDR1 and CDR2 are MNHEY and SVGAGI. The CDR3 covers 15 residues.

This chain uses TRBV19 with TRBJ2-3, with TRBD2 matching 10 bases. V gave up 4 bases and J gave up 2 bases; unmatched junction bases: 6. Germline values: CDR1 LNHDA, CDR2 SQIVND (reference sequence). The CDR3 loop spans 16 amino acids. The CDR3 sequence is CASSTIAGGLTDTQYF. CDR3 bases: TGTGCCAGTAGTACGATAGCGGGGGGCCTCACAGATACGCAGTATTTT.

This chain uses TRBV5-6 with TRBJ1-2; maybe TRBD1 (6 bases). Trimming removed 1 base from V and 7 bases from J, with 20 bases in between. The CDR3 has 16 amino acids. Germline V gene sequence: CDR1 SGHDT, CDR2 YYEEEE. The CDR3 region is CASSLWAGAFQGGYTF. In nucleotides, the CDR3 is TGTGCCAGCAGCTTGTGGGCAGGGGCCTTCCAGGGTGGCTACACCTTC.

This sequence joins TRBV18 and TRBJ1-4; TRBD1 aligns across 7 bases. The CDR3 covers 12 residues. In germline, CDR1 is KGHSH, CDR2 LQKENI. The J segment lost 17 bases and the V segment lost 5 bases, leaving 11 bases of the junction unmatched. CDR3 sequence reads: CASSNGQGVGFF. CDR3 nucleotides: TGTGCCAGCTCAAACGGCCAGGGGGTCGGTTTTTTT. Full variable domain (remainder filled in from reference TRBV18 and TRBJ1-4): NAGVMQNPRHLVRRRGQEARLRCSPMKGHSHVYWYRQLPEEGLKFMVYLQKENIIDESGMPKERFSAEFPKEGPSILRIQQVVRGDSAAYFCASSNGQGVGFFGSGTQLSVL.

This chain links TRBV6-5 with TRBJ1-6; 7 bases match TRBD1. There are 16 residues in the CDR3. Per germline, CDR1 MNHEY and CDR2 SVGAGI. Trimming cost V 2 bases and J 5 bases; bases outside gene matches: 6. The CDR3 sequence: CASSYDSTGNNSPLHF. In DNA, the CDR3 is TGTGCCAGCAGTTACGACTCGACAGGGAATAATTCACCCCTCCACTTT.

This clone occurred a few times. This chain uses TRBV5-1 with TRBJ1-1; weak D call: TRBD1 (5 bases). Germline values: CDR1 SGHRS, CDR2 YFSETQ. The CDR3 runs 14 residues. Trimming pared 0 bases from V and 5 bases from J, leaving 11 bases between. The chain's CDR3 is CASSLGGGGTEAFF. The CDR3 coding sequence is TGCGCCAGCAGCTTGGGCGGGGGTGGTACTGAAGCTTTCTTT.

The chain couples TRBV15 to TRBJ2-7, with 10 bases fitting TRBD1. The CDR3 has 14 residues. Germline V gives CDR1 LNHNV, CDR2 YYDKDF (reference sequence). V trimming: 1 base; J trimming: 5 bases; junction bases outside the gene matches: 2. The CDR3 DNA reads TGTGCCACCAGCAGAGGACAGGGGGCTAACGAGCAGTACTTC. It encodes CATSRGQGANEQYF.